This TCR beta chain is drawn from a study of CD8 T cells in ankylosing spondylitis (dated by TCRdb to about 2017). For context, the study as a whole: The study profiled T cell receptor beta repertoires in healthy donors and ankylosing spondylitis patients to find disease-linked TCR variants. The full study cohort was made up of 25 ankylosing spondylitis patients and about a hundred healthy donors. Samples of peripheral blood were taken, and for ankylosing spondylitis patients, synovial fluid was collected as well.

Sequencing used an Illumina HiSeq 2500. Quantitative 5'-RACE with molecular barcodes was used to prepare TCR beta libraries. Processing in the source paper ran as follows. A new computational method based on a probabilistic model of VDJ rearrangement was used to identify disease-linked TCR variants. The public sequencing data were trimmed at Q25 with fastp and processed into clonotypes with MiXCR by TCRdb, which kept only in-frame beta chains. Every entry covers one CDR3 protein and lists the most common genes and DNA from its rows. It is TCRdb's table, rather than the study itself, that gives the V and J calls and clone size. In all, the sample holds 200,000 to 300,000 distinct CDR3 sequences, and approximately 9% of those were seen once. Of the sample, nearly 7% is held by the ten largest clones. Of note for this clonotype: Its binding antigen is unknown. No per-base quality is available; no much larger clone lies one base away.

Overall results and qualifications from the work: Blood from ankylosing spondylitis patients appeared to be characterized by a TCR beta motif made up of eight highly homologous amino acid variants. Significant enrichment of the disease-linked clones was reported in matched synovial fluid samples from ankylosing spondylitis patients. Some motif variants had previously been reported in the synovial fluid and blood of reactive arthritis patients, which suggests shared mechanisms of disease initiation. In peripheral blood, the disease-linked clones were found at relatively low frequencies and had a CD8+ phenotype.

V is reduced by 6 bases and J by 3 bases, leaving a spacing of 18 bases between them. From cysteine to phenylalanine, the CDR3 is 16 amino acids long. The kept DNA is CDR3 alone, 48 bases in frame from the first base. The germline V gene encodes CDR1 MGHDK and CDR2 SYGVNS. The origin of this receptor is a male donor with ankylosing spondylitis or in good health (not recorded which). This chain joins TRBV25-1 to TRBJ2-1, with TRBD2 perhaps the D gene, on 5 matching bases. The sample taken for sequencing was blood, either unsorted or a sorted T cell fraction (not recorded which). The CDR3 has the sequence CASRAHGAESYNEQFF. The nucleotides read TGTGCCAGCAGAGCGCACGGAGCGGAAAGCTACAATGAGCAGTTCTTC.